The 5 T cell receptor beta chains listed next were all sequenced from one sample in a study of early T cells in non-severe SARS-CoV-2 infection. TCRdb re-called the 5' RACE reads with MiXCR, one entry per CDR3 protein. The sample yields around 99,000 distinct CDR3 sequences, 15% to 20% seen once. This material consisted of whole blood, taken at baseline. The receptor set was obtained from an adult who was a healthcare worker with PCR-confirmed SARS-CoV-2 infection or an uninfected control (not recorded which).

In DNA, the CDR3 is TGTGCCAGCAGTGAATACTTCGCCGAGCAGTACTTC. Translation gives CASSEYFAEQYF. The J gene is TRBJ2-7, the V gene TRBV2; D uncertain. The V gene's germline CDR1 is SNHLY and CDR2 FYNNEI. Between the trimmed V and J ends, which lost 2 bases and 6 bases, there was a span of 8 bases. This CDR3 has 12 amino acids.

The chain has TRBV12-3 or TRBV12-4 and TRBJ1-2; TRBD1 is a possible D gene (5 bases). The CDR3 extends over 14 amino acids. Trimming removed 3 bases from V and 1 base from J, with 9 bases in between. Here the CDR3 DNA reads TGTGCCAGCAGTTTGCCAGGGTATAACTATGGCTACACCTTC. Its protein is CASSLPGYNYGYTF.

This chain uses TRBV11-2 with TRBJ2-1; D remains unclear. The CDR3 runs to 13 residues. Trimming took 3 bases from V and 8 from J, leaving 11 bases between them. Germline values: CDR1 SGHAT, CDR2 FQNNGV. The CDR3 reads CASSFRPGDEQFF. In nucleotides, the CDR3 is TGTGCCAGCAGCTTCCGACCAGGCGATGAGCAGTTCTTC.

This clonotype came up a few times. V and J are TRBV5-1 and TRBJ1-3; no firm D call. This CDR3 spans 18 amino acids. The V end was cut by 1 base, the J end by 0 bases, with 17 bases between. Germline values: CDR1 SGHRS, CDR2 YFSETQ. The CDR3 is CASSLHSRIQSSGNTIYF. CDR3 DNA: TGCGCCAGCAGCTTGCATTCTCGCATCCAGAGCTCTGGAAACACCATATATTTT.

This chain uses TRBV20-1 with TRBJ2-1; 8 bases fit TRBD2. Looked up from germline, CDR1 is DFQATT and CDR2 is SNEGSKA (reference sequence). This CDR3 contains 14 residues. Trimming removed 7 bases from V and 7 bases from J; junction bases left unmatched: 12. CDR3 residues: CSVTRPLADNEQFF. CDR3 nucleotides: TGCAGTGTCACAAGGCCACTAGCGGATAATGAGCAGTTCTTC.